This T cell receptor beta chain is from a study of Ad26.COV2.S vaccination and SARS-CoV-2 variants. The protocol was immunoSEQ multiplex PCR, while the TCRdb copy is restricted to in-frame clones and leaves out a portion. Here the sample spans hundreds of thousands of clones, about nine tenths being singletons. As for treatment: around 19 received Ad26.COV2.S at low or high dose, single or two shots; roughly five received placebo; per-sample allocation not given. The study sampled participants on day 63 after the first vaccine or placebo injection. The CDR3 covers 14 residues. Trimming cost V 5 bases and J 2 bases, with 12 bases left between them. Germline lookup yields CDR1 MNHEY and CDR2 SMNVEV (reference sequence).

Sequenced here: peripheral blood, sampled in a trial of Ad26.COV2.S vaccine versus placebo. This sequence was found in a person aged 18 to 59 who received the Ad26.COV2.S COVID-19 vaccine or a placebo. The gene calls are TRBV27 and TRBJ1-2; D gene uncertain. CDR3 bases: TGTGCCAGCAGTCCCCCGGGGAGCAACTATGGCTACACCTTC. Translation gives CASSPPGSNYGYTF.